This TCR beta chain was identified during a study of identical twins (dated by TCRdb to between 2015 and 2016). With respect to the entire study: To test whether fetal clonotypes persist, the study used deep sequencing on TCR alpha and beta repertoires from monozygotic twins, unrelated adults of various ages, and cord blood. Replicate twin experiments were performed at different times using different library preparation protocols to rule out contamination.

This clonotype occurred a few times. This receptor's antigen is unknown. The sample holds no much larger clone one base away, and base qualities are not on file. Library construction relied on 5' RACE. Sequencing relied on an Illumina HiSeq 2000. Template switching introduced a universal primer binding site; the final cDNA contained a unique molecular identifier, enabling accurate counting of TCR cDNA molecules. Specific primers in the conserved constant-segment region were used to synthesize first-strand cDNA for the TCR alpha and beta chains. To control for contamination, every cDNA library was double barcoded, receiving both a SMART-Mk sample barcode and Illumina barcodes. TruSeq adapter sequences along with Illumina sample barcodes were introduced in two successive PCR steps. The Illumina HiSeq platform was used with custom primers to sequence TCR alpha and beta cDNA libraries. On the authors' methods: MiGEC processed the raw reads to extract unique molecular identifiers, while MiXCR was used to determine the CDR3 positions. Recombination models were inferred per individual with the repgenHMM and IGoR tools using an EM algorithm. The tcR package in R was used for shared clonotype analysis, with sharing normalized by the product of cloneset sizes. To study raw recombination without the effects of thymic and clonal selection, out-of-frame nonproductive sequences were analyzed. TCRdb reanalyzed the raw reads on its own, using fastp at Q25 for trimming and MiXCR for clone calling, and kept in-frame beta chains. One record per CDR3 amino acid sequence lists the most common genes and DNA. The V and J calls and clone size are TCRdb's, not the authors'. The sample contains about 530,000 distinct CDR3 sequences, about 20% of them found a single time. Clones ranked in the top ten supply approximately 0.49% of the sample.

All donors were healthy Caucasians. Three pairs of female monozygotic twins, all aged 18 to 29 years, made up the twin cohort. Positive isolation kits from Invitrogen were used to isolate the CD4+ and CD8+ T cell populations. On the study overall, not on this receptor specifically: Compared with coincidental sharing between unrelated individuals, an excess of low generation-probability sequences was observed among out-of-frame TCR alpha sequences shared between twins. A weaker excess of twin sharing was found in beta out-of-frame sequences because the signal-to-noise ratio was lowered by fewer shared sequences. Out-of-frame TCR alpha sharing in monozygotic twins was systematically underestimated by recombination models, whereas sharing between unrelated individuals was in agreement with the recombination models. Invariant T cells such as MAIT and iNKT could partly confound zero-insertion analyses, although diverse VJ usage argued against such confounding for most clonotypes. Abundant cord blood beta clonotypes had fewer insertions, young adult naive repertoires showed a similar but weaker trend, and memory repertoires showed no such trend. Conclusions relied on cross-sectional statistical analysis, since the same donors could not be followed over many years.

From V the trimming removes 6 bases and from J it removes 7 bases, while the gene matches leave 7 bases of the junction unaccounted for. The cysteine opens and the phenylalanine closes a CDR3 of 12 amino acids. Here the CDR3 DNA is all that survives: 36 bases in frame from base 1. The germline V gene encodes CDR1 DFQATT and CDR2 SNEGSKA (reference sequence). These data also featured in a second study, about yellow fever vaccine responses in identical twins. Per that second paper: The T cell response to vaccination in identical twins was reported by the authors to appear partly convergent and partly personalized. The study precisely tracked vaccine-responding T cell clones in identical twins.

Sequencing input: CD4+ T cells sorted from blood. The sequence was obtained from a woman aged 18 to 35 in good health. The chain is made from TRBV20-1 and TRBJ2-5; TRBD1 matches 8 bases in the middle. This receptor has the CDR3 CSADRVEGTQYF. The DNA reads as follows: TGCAGTGCGGACAGGGTGGAGGGGACCCAGTACTTC.